The sequence of this T cell receptor beta chain was determined in a study of T cell repertoires in cytomegalovirus infection. Study background: CMV infection and matching HLA type were both indicated by public TCR beta signatures. Findings of the study overall: The ex vivo response showed dominance by HLA-C-restricted CMV-specific TCR beta clonotypes. Based on cumulative public TCR beta family frequency, carriers of CMV plus the relevant HLA were identified.

TCRdb used MiXCR to reprocess the reads, holding one entry per CDR3 protein. The sample yields just under 500,000 distinct CDR3 sequences, more than 30% seen once. Per germline, CDR1 SQVTM and CDR2 ANQGSEA. The CDR3 spans 14 residues. V shed 0 bases and J shed 8 bases, with 16 bases lying between them. Regarding this clonotype: Its antigen is unidentified.

This specimen was cultured PBMCs, taken from culture after CMV antigen stimulation. The rearrangement joins TRBV29-1 to TRBJ1-2; D perhaps matches TRBD1 (5 bases). The receptor's source is a human donor in good health (CMV status not recorded). Some clones in this sample may be carry-over from other donors' samples. The DNA of the CDR3 is TGCAGCGTTGAAGACCTCGACAGACAAAGGGGCTACACCTTC. Protein product: CSVEDLDRQRGYTF. Looking up the rest from reference TRBV29-1 and TRBJ1-2 gives the full variable domain: SAVISQKPSRDICQRGTSLTIQCQVDSQVTMMFWYRQQPGQSLTLIATANQGSEATYESGFVIDKFPISRPNLTFSTLTVSNMSPEDSSIYLCSVEDLDRQRGYTFGSGTRLTVV.